Listed below are T cell receptor beta chains from one sample, sequenced in a study of T cell responses to AZD1222 COVID-19 vaccine. Generated by immunoSEQ multiplex PCR, the TCRdb table keeps only in-frame clones and is missing some. The table records fewer than 150,000 clones, 75% to 95% of them present only once. The sample was peripheral blood, taken on day 0 of AZD1222 vaccination. These receptors originate from an adult in good health. Each CDR3 is given with its conserved first and last residue. The D gene is left open where the match is weak. Part of the rows lack a size; the others show once, few, many or a class for expanded clones.

v_call: TRBV7-2
d_call: .
clone_size: .
j_call: TRBJ2-1
cdr3_aa: CASSSRLGYEQFF
cdr3_nt: TGTGCCAGCAGCTCTCGACTAGGGTATGAGCAGTTCTTC

v_call: TRBV6-5
d_call: .
clone_size: .
j_call: TRBJ1-4
cdr3_aa: CASKGIQVNEKLFF
cdr3_nt: TGTGCCAGCAAGGGGATACAGGTTAATGAAAAACTGTTTTTT

v_call: TRBV9
d_call: .
clone_size: .
j_call: TRBJ1-2
cdr3_aa: CASSEGSPRTNGYTF
cdr3_nt: TGTGCCAGCAGCGAAGGGTCCCCACGAACAAATGGCTACACCTTC

v_call: TRBV30
d_call: .
clone_size: .
j_call: TRBJ2-7
cdr3_aa: CAWENNYEQYF
cdr3_nt: TGTGCCTGGGAGAACAATTACGAGCAGTACTTC

v_call: TRBV9
d_call: .
clone_size: .
j_call: TRBJ2-3
cdr3_aa: CASKGRDTDTQYF
cdr3_nt: TGTGCCAGTAAAGGTCGGGACACAGATACGCAGTATTTT

v_call: TRBV19
d_call: TRBD1
clone_size: .
j_call: TRBJ2-1
cdr3_aa: CASSQKGQGELEQFF
cdr3_nt: TGTGCCAGTAGCCAGAAAGGACAGGGCGAACTTGAGCAGTTCTTC

v_call: TRBV3-1/TRBV3-2
d_call: .
clone_size: once
j_call: TRBJ1-2
cdr3_aa: CASSQDEGALYGYTF
cdr3_nt: TGTGCCAGCAGCCAAGATGAAGGGGCGCTCTATGGCTACACCTTC

v_call: TRBV20-1
d_call: TRBD2
clone_size: .
j_call: TRBJ2-3
cdr3_aa: CSASFGLAGGLIDTQYF
cdr3_nt: TGCAGTGCTAGTTTCGGACTAGCGGGGGGGCTTATAGATACGCAGTATTTT

v_call: TRBV6-5
d_call: .
clone_size: .
j_call: TRBJ2-7
cdr3_aa: CASSPYHQGNYEQYF
cdr3_nt: TGTGCCAGCAGCCCCTATCACCAGGGGAACTACGAGCAGTACTTC

v_call: TRBV25-1
d_call: .
clone_size: .
j_call: TRBJ1-2
cdr3_aa: CASSEFGDNWGYTF
cdr3_nt: TGTGCCAGCAGTGAATTTGGGGATAACTGGGGCTACACCTTC

v_call: TRBV11-3
d_call: TRBD1
clone_size: .
j_call: TRBJ2-2
cdr3_aa: CATSLRDRGTGELFF
cdr3_nt: TGTGCCACCAGCTTAAGGGACAGGGGCACCGGGGAGCTGTTTTTT

v_call: TRBV13
d_call: TRBD1
clone_size: .
j_call: TRBJ1-1
cdr3_aa: CASSSTQGIGTEAFF
cdr3_nt: TGTGCCAGCAGCTCGACACAGGGGATAGGCACTGAAGCTTTCTTT

v_call: TRBV29-1
d_call: .
clone_size: .
j_call: TRBJ1-1
cdr3_aa: CSVVPVNTEAFF
cdr3_nt: TGCAGCGTTGTGCCCGTGAACACTGAAGCTTTCTTT

v_call: TRBV5-1
d_call: TRBD1
clone_size: .
j_call: TRBJ1-2
cdr3_aa: CASSLAGTGGGYTF
cdr3_nt: TGCGCCAGCAGCTTGGCCGGGACAGGGGGCGGCTACACCTTC

v_call: TRBV9
d_call: .
clone_size: few
j_call: TRBJ1-2
cdr3_aa: CASSRIDRSNYGYTF
cdr3_nt: TGTGCCAGCAGCCGTATCGACAGGTCTAACTATGGCTACACCTTC

v_call: TRBV19
d_call: TRBD1
clone_size: .
j_call: TRBJ2-2
cdr3_aa: CASSIVRQGGAGELFF
cdr3_nt: TGTGCCAGTAGTATAGTAAGACAGGGTGGCGCCGGGGAGCTGTTTTTT